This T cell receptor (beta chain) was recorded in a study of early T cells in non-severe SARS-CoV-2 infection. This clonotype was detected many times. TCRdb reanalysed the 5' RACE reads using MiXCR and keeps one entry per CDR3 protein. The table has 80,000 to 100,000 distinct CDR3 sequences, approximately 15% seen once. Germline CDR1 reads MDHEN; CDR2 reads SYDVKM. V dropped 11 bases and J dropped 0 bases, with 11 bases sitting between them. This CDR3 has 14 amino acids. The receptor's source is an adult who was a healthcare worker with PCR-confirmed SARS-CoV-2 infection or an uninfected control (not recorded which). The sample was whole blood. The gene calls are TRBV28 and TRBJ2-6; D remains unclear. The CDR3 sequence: CACTSRSGANVLTF. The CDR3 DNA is TGTGCCTGTACAAGTCGCTCTGGGGCCAACGTCCTGACTTTC.